The entry that follows covers one TCR beta chain sequence. This clone appeared a few times. What this receptor recognizes is not known. Qualities for individual bases were not recorded, and no much larger clone is one base off. The sample comes from a study of the immune and genomic landscape of osteosarcoma (dated by TCRdb to about 2020). About the full investigation: The overall cohort comprised roughly 51 pediatric and adult patients with high-grade osteosarcoma, with a median age at diagnosis of 25 to 30 years (range about 5-85). The goal of the study was to explain why immune checkpoint inhibitors have shown limited clinical activity in osteosarcoma. Poor-risk disease was overrepresented in the cohort, as 73% of patients had an unfavorable pathologic response to standard therapy and 55% to 70% were deceased. Three patients contributed a couple of samples from the same tumor site. Patients in the overall cohort were around 60% male, and roughly 80% presented with localized disease at diagnosis. The osteosarcoma immunogenomic landscape was characterized by integrating TCR sequencing results with transcriptome, protein array and immunostaining data. To define immunogenic potential, the study profiled osteosarcoma specimens using whole genome, RNA and T-cell receptor sequencing along with immunohistochemistry and reverse phase protein arrays.

The specimens were post-treatment primary, local recurrence and metastasis tumors obtained from patients with a poor prognosis. The V end loses 2 bases and the J end loses 4 bases, and a stretch of 12 bases separates them. Via the germline V gene, CDR1 is MNHNS and CDR2 SASEGT. From cysteine to phenylalanine, the CDR3 is 15 amino acids long. Left in the record is the CDR3 DNA by itself, 45 bases read in frame from the first base. TCR beta chain CDR3 regions were immunosequenced using the ImmunoSEQ Assay (Adaptive Biotechnologies). The published analysis was carried out like this. TCRB rearrangements, read counts, read proportions and gene usage were exported through the ImmunoSEQ Analyzer platform. T-cell clonality was computed as 1 minus Pielou's evenness on productive rearrangements. Clonal space homeostasis binned clonotypes as rare, small, medium, large or hyperexpanded (0.01 to 1 of the repertoire). TCR productive clonality was compared across immune clusters C1, C2 and C3 using the Wilcoxon rank sum test. This immuneACCESS table, as held by TCRdb, lists in-frame sequences with V and J called but not all clones. Of the missing ones, under half trace to an unresolved V gene in checked studies; the others have no known cause. From that table come the V and J calls and clone size; the DNA was used to work out D and trimming. The sample table shows 2,000 to 2,500 clones, and approximately 70% are seen once. The ten largest clonotypes hold less than 15% of the sample.

Overall study results and their limits: Matched blood was collected from only a couple of patients, alongside the frozen tumor specimens. Clonality benchmarks came from external normal skin and healthy peripheral blood data rather than matched normal tissue. In five cases, a single hyperexpanded clone dominated the repertoire, and each of these five cases had fewer than 100 T-cell clonotypes. Overall, productive TCR clonality was low, with an average of 0.09 and a maximum of 0.3, which suggests limited T-cell clonal expansion. Sample size was not determined by any statistical method, because osteosarcoma is rare and every possible sample was collected. TCR productive clonality was higher in the immune-hot C3 cluster than the cold C1 cluster but still low overall.

Material: osteosarcoma tumor tissue from the lung. This clonotype was sampled from a human donor with osteosarcoma. The V gene is TRBV6-1 and the J gene is TRBJ1-3; TRBD1 is perhaps the D gene, given 6 matching bases. The DNA is as follows: TGTGCCAGCAGTGAACTCACAGGGCACGGAAACACCATATATTTT. Its translation reads: CASSELTGHGNTIYF.